The clone carrying this T cell receptor (beta chain) has at least ten counts. Its antigen is not known. Using its own MiXCR run on the reads, TCRdb lists one record per CDR3 protein. The sample holds approximately 500,000 distinct CDR3 sequences; approximately 16% are singletons and the top ten take more than 20%. This entry comes from a study of T cell repertoires in cytomegalovirus infection. Whole-study context: Evidence of both CMV infection and a matching HLA type came from public TCR beta signatures. Overall study results and limits: CMV-specific TCR beta clonotypes restricted by HLA-C dominated the ex vivo response. Cumulative frequency (of public TCR beta family members) identified carriers of CMV plus the relevant HLA.

The sequenced sample consisted of CD8+ T cells from PBMCs. This receptor was taken from a human donor in good health (CMV status not recorded). Some clones in this sample may be carry-over from other donors' samples.

CDR3 sequence (DNA): TGTGCCAGCAGTTACTCATCCACCAGGGCGAATGAAAAACTGTTTTTT. Protein: CASSYSSTRANEKLFF. The chain has TRBV6-5 and TRBJ1-4; D is perhaps TRBD1 (5 bases). Germline-derived CDR1 and CDR2 are MNHEY and SVGAGI. The V and J ends lost 0 bases and 5 bases respectively, with 13 bases between them. The length of the CDR3 is 16 residues.